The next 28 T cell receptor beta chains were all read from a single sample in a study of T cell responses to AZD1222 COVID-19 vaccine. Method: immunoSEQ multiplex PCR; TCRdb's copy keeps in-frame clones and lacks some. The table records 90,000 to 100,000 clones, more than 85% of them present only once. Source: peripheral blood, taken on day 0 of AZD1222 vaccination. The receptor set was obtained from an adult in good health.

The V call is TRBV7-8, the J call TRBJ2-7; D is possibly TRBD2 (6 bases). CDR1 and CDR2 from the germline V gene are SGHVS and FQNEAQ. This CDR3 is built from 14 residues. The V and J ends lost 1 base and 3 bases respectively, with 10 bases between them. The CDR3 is CASSLVGGNYEQYF. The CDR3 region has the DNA TGTGCCAGCAGCTTAGTAGGCGGGAACTACGAGCAGTACTTC.

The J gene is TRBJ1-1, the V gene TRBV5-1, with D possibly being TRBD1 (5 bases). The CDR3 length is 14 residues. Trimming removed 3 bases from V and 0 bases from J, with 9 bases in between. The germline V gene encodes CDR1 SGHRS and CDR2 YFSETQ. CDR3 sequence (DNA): TGCGCCAGCAGCTCGGGACGTATGAACACTGAAGCTTTCTTT. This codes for CASSSGRMNTEAFF.

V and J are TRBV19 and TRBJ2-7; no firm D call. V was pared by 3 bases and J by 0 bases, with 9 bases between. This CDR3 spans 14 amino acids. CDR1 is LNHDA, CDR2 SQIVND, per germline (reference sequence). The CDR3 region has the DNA TGTGCCAGTAGTATTGACTGGAACTCCTACGAGCAGTACTTC. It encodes CASSIDWNSYEQYF. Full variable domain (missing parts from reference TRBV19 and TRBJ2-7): DGGITQSPKYLFRKEGQNVTLSCEQNLNHDAMYWYRQDPGQGLRLIYYSQIVNDFQKGDIAEGYSVSREKKESFPLTVTSAQKNPTAFYLCASSIDWNSYEQYFGPGTRLTVT.

The CDR3 sequence: CASSPDRGASPLHF. CDR3 DNA: TGTGCCAGCTCACCAGACAGGGGAGCTTCACCCCTCCACTTT. The chain combines TRBV18 with TRBJ1-6; 8 positions agree with TRBD1. With V trimmed by 2 bases and J by 9 bases, 3 bases remained unmatched. The CDR3 sequence is 14 residues long. Germline CDR1 is KGHSH and CDR2 is LQKENI.

This CDR3 reads CAISESQGGTEAFF. The CDR3 DNA reads TGTGCCATCAGTGAGTCCCAGGGGGGTACTGAAGCTTTCTTT. The genes are TRBV10-3 and TRBJ1-1, with 7 nucleotides matching TRBD1. Germline loops: CDR1 ENHRY, CDR2 SYGVKD. Losses at the gene ends were 0 bases for V and 5 bases for J; bases not matched to a gene: 3. This CDR3 spans 14 amino acids.

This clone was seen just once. CDR3 in DNA: TGTGCCAGCAGCCAAGATCGCCAGAACACTGAAGCTTTCTTT. Translated: CASSQDRQNTEAFF. The V gene is TRBV3-1 (or the pseudogene TRBV3-2), the J gene TRBJ1-1; D gene ambiguous. Germline CDR1 and CDR2: LGHDT and YNNKEL (reference sequence). V was trimmed by 0 bases and J by 1 base, leaving 6 bases between them. There are 14 residues in the CDR3.

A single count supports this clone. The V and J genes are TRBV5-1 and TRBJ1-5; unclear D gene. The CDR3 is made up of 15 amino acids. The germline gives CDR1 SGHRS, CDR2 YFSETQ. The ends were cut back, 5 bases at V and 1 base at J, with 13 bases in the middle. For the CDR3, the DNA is TGCGCCAGCAGTCCGGACGGGAAGAGCAATCAGCCCCAGCATTTT. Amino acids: CASSPDGKSNQPQHF.

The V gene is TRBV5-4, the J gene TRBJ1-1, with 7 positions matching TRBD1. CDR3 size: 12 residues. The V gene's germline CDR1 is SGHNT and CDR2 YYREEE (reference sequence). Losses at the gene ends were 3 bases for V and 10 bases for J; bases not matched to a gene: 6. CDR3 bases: TGTGCCAGCAGCTCTCCTACAGGGGTAGCTTTCTTT. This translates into CASSSPTGVAFF. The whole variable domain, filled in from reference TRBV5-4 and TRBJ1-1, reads ETGVTQSPTHLIKTRGQQVTLRCSSQSGHNTVSWYQQALGQGPQFIFQYYREEENGRGNFPPRFSGLQFPNYSSELNVNALELDDSALYLCASSSPTGVAFFGQGTRLTVV.

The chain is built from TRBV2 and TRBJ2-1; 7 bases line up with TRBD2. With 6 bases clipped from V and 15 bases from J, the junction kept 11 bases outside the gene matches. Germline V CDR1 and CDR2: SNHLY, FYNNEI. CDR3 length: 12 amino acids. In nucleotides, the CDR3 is TGTGCCAGCAGCAAAGAGCGGGATGGGCTGTTCTTC. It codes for CASSKERDGLFF.

The CDR3: CATSDVLNTEAFF. The CDR3 coding sequence is TGTGCCACCAGTGATGTACTAAACACTGAAGCTTTCTTT. The rearrangement joins TRBV24-1 to TRBJ1-1; no firm D call. Between the trimmed V and J ends, which lost 3 bases and 2 bases, there was a span of 6 bases. This CDR3 has 13 amino acids. CDR1 is KGHDR and CDR2 is SFDVKD in the germline V gene.

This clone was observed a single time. The CDR3 sequence: CASSAEGGTEAFF. Written as DNA, the CDR3 is TGTGCCAGCAGCGCTGAAGGGGGCACTGAAGCTTTCTTT. This chain links TRBV5-5 with TRBJ1-1; weak D call: TRBD1 (6 bases). Trimming stripped 4 bases from V and 4 bases from J, with 11 bases between. This CDR3 is built from 13 residues. Germline CDR1 reads SGHKS; CDR2 reads YYEKEE (reference sequence). Full variable domain (outside the CDR3, taken from reference TRBV5-5 and TRBJ1-1): DAGVTQSPTHLIKTRGQQVTLRCSPISGHKSVSWYQQVLGQGPQFIFQYYEKEERGRGNFPDRFSARQFPNYSSELNVNALLLGDSALYLCASSAEGGTEAFFGQGTRLTVV.

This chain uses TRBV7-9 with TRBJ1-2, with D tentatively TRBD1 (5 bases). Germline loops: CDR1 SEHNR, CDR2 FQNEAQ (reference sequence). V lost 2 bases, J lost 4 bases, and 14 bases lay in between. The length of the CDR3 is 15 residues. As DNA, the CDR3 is TGTGCCAGCAGCTTAACGGGCGGGGGTACCTATGGCTACACCTTC. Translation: CASSLTGGGTYGYTF.

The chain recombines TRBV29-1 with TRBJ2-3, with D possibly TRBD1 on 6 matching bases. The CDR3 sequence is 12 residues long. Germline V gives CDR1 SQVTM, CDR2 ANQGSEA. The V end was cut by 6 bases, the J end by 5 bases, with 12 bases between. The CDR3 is CSVGRGQDTQYF. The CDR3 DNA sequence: TGCAGCGTGGGCCGGGGACAAGATACGCAGTATTTT.

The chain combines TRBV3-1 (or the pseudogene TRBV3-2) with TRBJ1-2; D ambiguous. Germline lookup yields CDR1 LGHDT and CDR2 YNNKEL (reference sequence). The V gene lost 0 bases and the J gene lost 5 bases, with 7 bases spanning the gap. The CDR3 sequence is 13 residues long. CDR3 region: CASSQESQYGYTF. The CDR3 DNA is TGTGCCAGCAGCCAAGAGTCACAGTATGGCTACACCTTC.

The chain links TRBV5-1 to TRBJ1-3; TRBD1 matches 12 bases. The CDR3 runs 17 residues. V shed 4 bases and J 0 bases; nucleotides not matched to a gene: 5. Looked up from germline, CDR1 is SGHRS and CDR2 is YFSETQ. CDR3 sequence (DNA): TGCGCCAGCAGCGGGGACAGGGGGCCCTTCTCTGGAAACACCATATATTTT. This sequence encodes CASSGDRGPFSGNTIYF.

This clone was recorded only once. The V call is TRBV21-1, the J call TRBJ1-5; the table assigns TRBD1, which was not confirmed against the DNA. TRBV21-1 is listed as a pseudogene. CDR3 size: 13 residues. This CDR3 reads CASRVRGPEPQHF. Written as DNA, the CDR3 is TGTGCCAGCAGAGTCAGGGGCCCCGAGCCCCAGCATTTT.

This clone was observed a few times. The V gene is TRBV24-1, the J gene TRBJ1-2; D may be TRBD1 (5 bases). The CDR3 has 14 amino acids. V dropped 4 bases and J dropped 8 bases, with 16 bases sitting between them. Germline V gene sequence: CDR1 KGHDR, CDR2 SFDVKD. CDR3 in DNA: TGTGCCACCAGTGACCCCCAGGGAAGAGGAGGCTACACCTTC. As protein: CATSDPQGRGGYTF.

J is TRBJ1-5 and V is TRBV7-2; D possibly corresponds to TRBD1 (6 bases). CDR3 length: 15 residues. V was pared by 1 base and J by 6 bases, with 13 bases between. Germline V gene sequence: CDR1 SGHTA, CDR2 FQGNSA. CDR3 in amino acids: CASSLGSTGAQPQHF. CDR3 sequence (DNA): TGTGCCAGCAGCTTAGGTTCGACAGGAGCTCAGCCCCAGCATTTT.

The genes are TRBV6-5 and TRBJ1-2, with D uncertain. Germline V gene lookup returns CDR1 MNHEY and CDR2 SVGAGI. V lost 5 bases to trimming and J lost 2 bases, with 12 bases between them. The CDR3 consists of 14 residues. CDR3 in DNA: TGTGCCAGCAGTCCGAACCAGGCAAACTATGGCTACACCTTC. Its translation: CASSPNQANYGYTF.

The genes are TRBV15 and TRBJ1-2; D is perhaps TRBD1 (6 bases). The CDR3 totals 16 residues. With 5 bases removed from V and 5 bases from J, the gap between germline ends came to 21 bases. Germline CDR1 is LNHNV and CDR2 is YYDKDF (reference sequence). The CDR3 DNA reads TGTGCCACCAGCCCAGGGGCCCCCCTGGAGGGGTATGGCTACACCTTC. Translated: CATSPGAPLEGYGYTF.

The DNA for the CDR3 is TGTGCCAGCAGTTACCAGGCAGCACTTCCCTACGAGCAGTACTTC. It specifies CASSYQAALPYEQYF. The chain combines TRBV6-5 with TRBJ2-7; D call uncertain. The V gene's germline CDR1 is MNHEY and CDR2 SVGAGI. Trimming removed 2 bases at V and 2 bases at J, with 13 bases between. The CDR3 is 15 amino acids.

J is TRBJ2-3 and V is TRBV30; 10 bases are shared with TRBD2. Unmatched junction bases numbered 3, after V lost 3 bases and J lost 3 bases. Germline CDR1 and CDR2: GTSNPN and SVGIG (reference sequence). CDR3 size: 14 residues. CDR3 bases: TGTGCCTGGAGAGTAGCGGGAGGTACAGATACGCAGTATTTT. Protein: CAWRVAGGTDTQYF.

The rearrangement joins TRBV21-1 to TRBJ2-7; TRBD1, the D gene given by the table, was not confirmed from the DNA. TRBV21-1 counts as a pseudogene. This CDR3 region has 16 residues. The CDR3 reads CASSKSPGTGGSEQYF. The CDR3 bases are TGTGCCAGCAGCAAAAGTCCTGGGACAGGGGGCTCCGAGCAGTACTTC.

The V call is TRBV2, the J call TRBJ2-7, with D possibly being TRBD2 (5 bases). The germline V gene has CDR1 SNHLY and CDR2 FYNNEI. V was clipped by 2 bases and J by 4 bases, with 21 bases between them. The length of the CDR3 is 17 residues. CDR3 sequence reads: CASSERGRTSGKYEQYF. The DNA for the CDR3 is TGTGCCAGCAGTGAACGCGGACGTACCAGCGGCAAATACGAGCAGTACTTC.

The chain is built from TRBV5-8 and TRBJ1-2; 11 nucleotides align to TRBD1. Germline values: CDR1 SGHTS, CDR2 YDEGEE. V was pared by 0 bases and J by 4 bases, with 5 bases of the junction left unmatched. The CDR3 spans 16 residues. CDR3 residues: CASSLAVGQGGYGYTF. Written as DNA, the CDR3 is TGTGCCAGCAGCTTGGCCGTGGGACAGGGGGGCTATGGCTACACCTTC.

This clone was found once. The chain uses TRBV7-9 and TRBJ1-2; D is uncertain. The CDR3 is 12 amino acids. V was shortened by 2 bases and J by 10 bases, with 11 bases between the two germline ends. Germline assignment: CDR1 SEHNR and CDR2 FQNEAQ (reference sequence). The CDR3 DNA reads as TGTGCCAGCAGCTTAAAGGTTCTTTACTACACCTTC. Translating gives CASSLKVLYYTF.

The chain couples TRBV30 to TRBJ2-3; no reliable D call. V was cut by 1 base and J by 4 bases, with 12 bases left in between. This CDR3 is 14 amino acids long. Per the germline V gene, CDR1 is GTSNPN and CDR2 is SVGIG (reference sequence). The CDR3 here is CAWSGGVSADTQYF. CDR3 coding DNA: TGTGCCTGGAGTGGGGGTGTATCTGCAGATACGCAGTATTTT.

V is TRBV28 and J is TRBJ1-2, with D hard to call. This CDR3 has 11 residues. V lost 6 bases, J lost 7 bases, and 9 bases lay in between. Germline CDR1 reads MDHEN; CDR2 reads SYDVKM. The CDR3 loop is CASSLKAGYTF. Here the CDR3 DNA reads TGTGCCAGCAGCCTAAAAGCTGGCTACACCTTC.